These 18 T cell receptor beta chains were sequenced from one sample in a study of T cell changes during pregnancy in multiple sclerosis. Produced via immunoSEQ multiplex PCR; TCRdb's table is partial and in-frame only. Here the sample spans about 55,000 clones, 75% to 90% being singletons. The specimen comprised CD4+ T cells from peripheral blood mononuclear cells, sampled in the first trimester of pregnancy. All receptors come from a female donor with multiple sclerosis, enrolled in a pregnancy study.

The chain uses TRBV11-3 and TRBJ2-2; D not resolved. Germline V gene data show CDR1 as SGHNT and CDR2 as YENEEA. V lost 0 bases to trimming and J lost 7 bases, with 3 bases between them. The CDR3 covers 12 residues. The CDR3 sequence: CASSLDIGELFF. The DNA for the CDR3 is TGTGCCAGCAGCTTAGATATCGGGGAGCTGTTTTTT. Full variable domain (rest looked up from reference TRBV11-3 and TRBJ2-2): EAGVVQSPRYKIIEKKQPVAFWCNPISGHNTLYWYLQNLGQGPELLIRYENEEAVDDSQLPKDRFSAERLKGVDSTLKIQPAELGDSAVYLCASSLDIGELFFGEGSRLTVL.

CDR3 nucleotides: TGTGCCAGCTCACCACCTACAGGGTTAGACACCGGGGAGCTGTTTTTT. As protein: CASSPPTGLDTGELFF. The chain links TRBV18 to TRBJ2-2; D might be TRBD1 (6 bases). Trimming removed 0 bases from V and 3 bases from J, with 11 bases in between. Germline CDR1 is KGHSH and CDR2 is LQKENI. This CDR3 is 16 amino acids long.

CDR3 sequence (DNA): TGTGCCAGCAGCGAGGGACAGCACTACGAGCAGTACTTC. The encoded protein is CASSEGQHYEQYF. The rearrangement joins TRBV11-3 to TRBJ2-7; 7 bases are shared with TRBD1. The CDR3 is 13 residues long. The junction had 4 bases not matched to a gene; V was cut back by 5 bases and J by 3 bases. Germline V gives CDR1 SGHNT, CDR2 YENEEA.

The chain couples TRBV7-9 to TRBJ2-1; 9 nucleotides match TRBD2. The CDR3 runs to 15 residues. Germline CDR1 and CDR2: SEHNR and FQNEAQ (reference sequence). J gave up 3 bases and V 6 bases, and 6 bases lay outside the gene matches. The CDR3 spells CASSSTSGYYNEQFF. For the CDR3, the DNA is TGTGCCAGCAGTTCTACTAGCGGGTACTACAATGAGCAGTTCTTC.

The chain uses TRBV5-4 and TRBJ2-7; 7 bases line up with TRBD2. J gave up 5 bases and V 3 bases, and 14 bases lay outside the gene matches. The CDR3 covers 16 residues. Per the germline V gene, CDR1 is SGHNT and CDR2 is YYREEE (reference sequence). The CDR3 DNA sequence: TGTGCCAGCAGCTCGGGGGACTTGCGGGGGAGAAACGAGCAGTACTTC. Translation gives CASSSGDLRGRNEQYF.

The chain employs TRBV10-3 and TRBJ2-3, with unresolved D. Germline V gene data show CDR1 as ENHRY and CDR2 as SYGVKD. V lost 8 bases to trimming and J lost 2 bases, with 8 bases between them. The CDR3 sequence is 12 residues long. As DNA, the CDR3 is TGTGCCATCGGGCATGACACAGATACGCAGTATTTT. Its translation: CAIGHDTDTQYF.

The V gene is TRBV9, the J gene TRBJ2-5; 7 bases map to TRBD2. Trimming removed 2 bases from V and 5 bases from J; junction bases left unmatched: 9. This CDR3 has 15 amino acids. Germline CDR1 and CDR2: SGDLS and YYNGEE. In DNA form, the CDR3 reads TGTGCCAGCAGCGTGGAGGGCGGACTAGTGGAGACCCAGTACTTC. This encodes CASSVEGGLVETQYF.

CDR3 residues: CASSPPLLQSYGYTF. The DNA for the CDR3 is TGTGCCAGCTCACCACCGCTTTTACAGTCCTATGGCTACACCTTC. The chain uses TRBV18 and TRBJ1-2; D unclear. CDR1 and CDR2 (germline): KGHSH, LQKENI. V was pared by 0 bases and J by 4 bases, with 12 bases between. The CDR3 contains 15 residues.

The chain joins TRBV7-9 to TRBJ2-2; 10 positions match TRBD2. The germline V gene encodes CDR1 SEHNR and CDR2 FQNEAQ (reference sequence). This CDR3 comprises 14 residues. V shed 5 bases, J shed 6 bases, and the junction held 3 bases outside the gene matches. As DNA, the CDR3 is TGTGCCAGCAGCGGGACTAGCGTACCCGGGGAGCTGTTTTTT. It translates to CASSGTSVPGELFF.

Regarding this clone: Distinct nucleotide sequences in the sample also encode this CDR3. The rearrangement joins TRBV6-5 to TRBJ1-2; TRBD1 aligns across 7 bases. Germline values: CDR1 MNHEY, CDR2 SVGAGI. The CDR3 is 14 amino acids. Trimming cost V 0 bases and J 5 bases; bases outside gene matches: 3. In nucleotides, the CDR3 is TGTGCCAGCAGTTACTCGGGACAGTCTTATGGCTACACCTTC. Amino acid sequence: CASSYSGQSYGYTF.

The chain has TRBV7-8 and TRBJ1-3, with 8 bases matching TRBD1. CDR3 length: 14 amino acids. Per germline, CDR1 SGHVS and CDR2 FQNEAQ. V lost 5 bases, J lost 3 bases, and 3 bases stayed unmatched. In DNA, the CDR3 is TGTGCCAGCAGCCAGGGGGCGAATGGAAACACCATATATTTT. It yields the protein CASSQGANGNTIYF.

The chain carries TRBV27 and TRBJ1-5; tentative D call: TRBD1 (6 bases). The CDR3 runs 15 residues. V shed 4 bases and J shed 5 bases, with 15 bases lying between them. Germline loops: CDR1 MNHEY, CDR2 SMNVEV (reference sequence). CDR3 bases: TGTGCCAGCAGTTCTTCCGGGGCAGGGGATCAGCCCCAGCATTTT. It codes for CASSSSGAGDQPQHF.

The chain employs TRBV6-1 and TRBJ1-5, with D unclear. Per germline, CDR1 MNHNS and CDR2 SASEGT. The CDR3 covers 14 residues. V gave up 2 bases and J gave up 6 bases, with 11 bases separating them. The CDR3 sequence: CASSEIGRGQPQHF. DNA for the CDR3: TGTGCCAGCAGTGAAATCGGTCGGGGTCAGCCCCAGCATTTT.

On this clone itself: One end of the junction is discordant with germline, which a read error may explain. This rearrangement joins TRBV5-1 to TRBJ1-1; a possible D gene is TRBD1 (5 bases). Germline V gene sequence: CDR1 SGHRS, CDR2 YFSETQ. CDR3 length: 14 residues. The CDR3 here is CASRLGLGGTEAFF. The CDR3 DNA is TGCGCCAGCAGATTGGGCCTTGGGGGGACTGAAGCTTTCTTT.

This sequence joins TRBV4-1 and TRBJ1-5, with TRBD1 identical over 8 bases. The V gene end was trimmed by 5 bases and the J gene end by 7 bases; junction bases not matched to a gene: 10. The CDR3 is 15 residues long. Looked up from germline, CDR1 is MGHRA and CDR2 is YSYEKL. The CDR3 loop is CASSTTGAGEQPQHF. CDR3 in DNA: TGCGCCAGCAGCACGACAGGGGCTGGGGAGCAGCCCCAGCATTTT.

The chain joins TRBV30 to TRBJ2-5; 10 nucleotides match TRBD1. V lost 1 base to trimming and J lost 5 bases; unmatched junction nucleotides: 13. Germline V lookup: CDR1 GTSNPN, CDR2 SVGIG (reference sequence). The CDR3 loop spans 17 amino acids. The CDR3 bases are TGTGCCTGGAGTGCGTGGACAGGGGGGTCTGGTTGGGAGACCCAGTACTTC. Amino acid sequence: CAWSAWTGGSGWETQYF. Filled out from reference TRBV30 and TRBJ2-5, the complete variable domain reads SQTIHQWPATLVQPVGSPLSLECTVEGTSNPNLYWYRQAAGRGLQLLFYSVGIGQISSEVPQNLSASRPQDRQFILSSKKLLLSDSGFYLCAWSAWTGGSGWETQYFGPGTRLLVL.

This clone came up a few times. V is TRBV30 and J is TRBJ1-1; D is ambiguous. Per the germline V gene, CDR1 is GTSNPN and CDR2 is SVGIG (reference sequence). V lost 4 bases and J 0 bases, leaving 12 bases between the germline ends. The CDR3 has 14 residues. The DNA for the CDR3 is TGTGCCTGGATCGGCCGGGTTATGAACACTGAAGCTTTCTTT. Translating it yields CAWIGRVMNTEAFF.

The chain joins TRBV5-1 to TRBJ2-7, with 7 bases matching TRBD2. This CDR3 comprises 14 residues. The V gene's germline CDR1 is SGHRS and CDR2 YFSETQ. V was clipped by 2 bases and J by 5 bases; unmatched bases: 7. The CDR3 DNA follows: TGCGCCAGCAGCTTAGCGGGATTCACCGACGAGCAGTACTTC. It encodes CASSLAGFTDEQYF.